These 11 T cell receptor beta chains share one sample of origin, sequenced in a study of OX40 agonist ivuxolimab in advanced cancers. Using immunoSEQ multiplex PCR, the repertoire was profiled, and TCRdb retains in-frame clones only, with some absent. The sample lists about 130,000 clones; approximately 90% were seen once. The sequences come from CD4+ or CD8+ T cells sorted from blood, collected in a trial of the OX40 agonist ivuxolimab. These receptors all come from an adult with an advanced solid tumor such as melanoma, head and neck, liver or kidney cancer.

DNA of the CDR3: TGTGCCAGCAGTTACACAGGCCGAAACTATGGCTACACCTTC. Translation: CASSYTGRNYGYTF. The V and J genes are TRBV6-6 and TRBJ1-2, with D perhaps TRBD1 (5 bases). Germline V gene lookup returns CDR1 MNHNY and CDR2 SVGAGI (reference sequence). V lost 2 bases, J lost 2 bases, and 9 bases lay in between. This CDR3 is built from 14 residues.

This chain joins TRBV28 and TRBJ2-7; 7 nucleotides agree with TRBD1. The CDR3 consists of 13 residues. J lost 2 bases, V lost 6 bases, and 4 bases had no gene match. The germline V gene encodes CDR1 MDHEN and CDR2 SYDVKM. The CDR3 bases are TGTGCCAGCAGCACAGGGGCCCCCTACGAGCAGTACTTC. This sequence encodes CASSTGAPYEQYF.

This chain links TRBV7-2 with TRBJ2-7; D remains unclear. CDR3 length: 14 amino acids. Germline CDR1 reads SGHTA; CDR2 reads FQGNSA. V was cut by 0 bases and J by 4 bases, with 10 bases left in between. CDR3 coding DNA: TGTGCCAGCAGCTTAGCGCGTGCCTTTTACGAGCAGTACTTC. As protein: CASSLARAFYEQYF.

This clone was recorded only once. The CDR3: CASIGDRDSYGYTF. Here the CDR3 DNA reads TGCGCCAGCATTGGGGACAGGGATTCCTATGGCTACACCTTC. The chain uses TRBV10-2 and TRBJ1-2; 9 bases line up with TRBD1. Germline V CDR1 and CDR2: WSHSY, SAAADI. J lost 4 bases, V lost 7 bases, and 7 bases had no gene match. The CDR3 is made up of 14 amino acids.

This clone was recorded once. The chain joins TRBV7-9 to TRBJ2-5; the D gene is possibly TRBD2 (6 bases). The germline V gene encodes CDR1 SEHNR and CDR2 FQNEAQ (reference sequence). The CDR3 spans 14 residues. Trimming removed 5 bases from V and 1 base from J, with 11 bases in between. The CDR3 loop is CASSAGRTQETQYF. CDR3 DNA sequence: TGTGCCAGCAGCGCGGGACGTACCCAAGAGACCCAGTACTTC.

V is TRBV27 and J is TRBJ2-1; D remains ambiguous. Trimming took 4 bases from V and 8 from J, leaving 12 bases between them. Germline V CDR1 and CDR2: MNHEY, SMNVEV (reference sequence). CDR3 length: 13 residues. CDR3 in amino acids: CASSSDGLYEQFF. The DNA of the CDR3 is TGTGCCAGCAGTTCGGACGGGTTGTATGAGCAGTTCTTC.

The CDR3 DNA reads TGCGCCAGCAGCCCCCGGGACTGGAACACCGGGGAGCTGTTTTTT. Translating gives CASSPRDWNTGELFF. V gene TRBV4-1 combines with J gene TRBJ2-2; perhaps TRBD2 as D (6 bases). V lost 4 bases and J lost 1, with 10 bases in between. CDR3 size: 15 residues. Germline-derived CDR1 and CDR2 are MGHRA and YSYEKL.

The V call is TRBV28, the J call TRBJ1-1; TRBD1 is a possible D gene (6 bases). This CDR3 comprises 15 residues. Germline loops: CDR1 MDHEN, CDR2 SYDVKM. With 6 bases removed from V and 5 bases from J, the gap between germline ends came to 19 bases. For the CDR3, the DNA is TGTGCCAGCAGACAACCACAGGGCGCGCTGACTGAAGCTTTCTTT. Encoded protein: CASRQPQGALTEAFF.

The chain joins TRBV6-5 to TRBJ1-5, with D possibly TRBD1 on 5 matching bases. Germline V gene data show CDR1 as MNHEY and CDR2 as SVGAGI. The CDR3 is 13 residues long. V was cut by 6 bases and J by 2 bases, with 8 bases left in between. As DNA, the CDR3 is TGTGCCAGCAGGGGGCGAGGCAATCAGCCCCAGCATTTT. This gives the protein CASRGRGNQPQHF.

The V call is TRBV5-6, the J call TRBJ2-7; D gene ambiguous. The germline V and J ends were trimmed by 0 bases and 0 bases, with 7 bases remaining between them. The CDR3 spans 14 residues. Germline CDR1 is SGHDT and CDR2 is YYEEEE. Here the CDR3 DNA reads TGTGCCAGCAGCTTGGGGGGTATCTCCTACGAGCAGTACTTC. Its protein is CASSLGGISYEQYF.

Concerning this clone itself: The same CDR3 arises from other DNA sequences in this sample as well. The CDR3 protein is CASSLGSAGQETQYF. The DNA for the CDR3 is TGTGCCAGCAGCTTAGGGTCGGCCGGCCAAGAGACCCAGTACTTC. The chain recombines TRBV7-2 with TRBJ2-5; unclear D gene. The CDR3 loop spans 15 amino acids. The germline CDR1 and CDR2 sequences are SGHTA and FQGNSA. V was shortened by 1 base and J by 1 base, with 10 bases between the two germline ends.